The present TCR beta chain was sequenced within a study of post-analysis software for immune sequencing data. Findings and caveats of the study: TRBV segments more frequent in patients than in controls numbered five and included TRBV5-6, TRBV5-1 and TRBV20-1.

Each TCR beta cDNA library carried unique molecular identifiers. TCRdb re-derived calls from the PCR reads in MiXCR, one entry per CDR3 protein. The sample has about 180,000 distinct CDR3 sequences, roughly 31% seen once. CDR1 is SEHNR and CDR2 is FQNEAQ in the germline V gene (reference sequence). CDR3 length equals 17 residues. This clonotype has a handful of counts. As yet, its antigen is unknown. Germline is not matched at one junction end, which may reflect a read error. The origin of this receptor is a girl aged 5 to 17 with multiple sclerosis. The chain recombines TRBV7-9 with TRBJ1-2, with 7 bases matching TRBD1. The sequencing sample was made of blood. In nucleotides, the CDR3 is TGTGCCAGCAGCTTAGAGGATCCGGGACAGAGATACTATGGCTACACCTTT. Amino acid sequence: CASSLEDPGQRYYGYTF.